One T cell receptor (beta chain) is described in this entry. Its cognate antigen is unknown. Separation from the roughly 670-subject first cohort characterized the approximately 120-subject validation cohort, to which the donors belonged. The sample originates from a study of cytomegalovirus exposure and HLA in healthy donors. Study outcomes and limitations: CMV antigen specificity of a few CMV-associated chains was confirmed in vitro. Both high specificity and high sensitivity reportedly marked the classifier's diagnosis of cytomegalovirus status. A list of approximately 150 TCR beta chains associated with cytomegalovirus was given.

Only in-frame clones appear in the TCRdb table, and some are missing; sequencing was by immunoSEQ multiplex PCR. The repertoire holds about 150,000 clones, with less than 90% as singletons. Germline CDR1 SGHRS, CDR2 YFSETQ. V was clipped by 4 bases and J by 2 bases; unmatched bases: 6. The CDR3 length is 15 residues. Sequenced input: PBMCs. The genes are TRBV5-1 and TRBJ2-3, with TRBD2 matching over 8 bases. This sequence was found in a man aged 18 to 29 in good health and CMV-seropositive. Here the CDR3 DNA reads TGCGCCAGCAGCCAGAGCGGGAGTGCCACAGATACGCAGTATTTT. Translation: CASSQSGSATDTQYF.